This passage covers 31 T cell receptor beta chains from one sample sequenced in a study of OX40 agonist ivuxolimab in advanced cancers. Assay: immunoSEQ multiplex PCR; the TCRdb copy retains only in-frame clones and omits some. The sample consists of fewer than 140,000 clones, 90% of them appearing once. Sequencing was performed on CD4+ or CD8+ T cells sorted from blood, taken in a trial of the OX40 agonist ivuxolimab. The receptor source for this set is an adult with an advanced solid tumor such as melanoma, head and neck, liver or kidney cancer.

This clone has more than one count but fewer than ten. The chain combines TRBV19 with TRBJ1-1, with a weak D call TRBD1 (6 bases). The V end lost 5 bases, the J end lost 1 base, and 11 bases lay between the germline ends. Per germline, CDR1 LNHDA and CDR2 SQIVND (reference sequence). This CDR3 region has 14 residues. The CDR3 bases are TGTGCCAGTAGTCCAGAACAGGGGAACACTGAAGCTTTCTTT. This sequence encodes CASSPEQGNTEAFF.

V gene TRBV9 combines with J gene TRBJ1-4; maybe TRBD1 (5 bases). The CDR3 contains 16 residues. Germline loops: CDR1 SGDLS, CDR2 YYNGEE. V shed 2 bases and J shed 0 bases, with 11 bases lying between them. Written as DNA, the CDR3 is TGTGCCAGCAGCGTTGGGACCGCTGCAACTAATGAAAAACTGTTTTTT. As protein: CASSVGTAATNEKLFF. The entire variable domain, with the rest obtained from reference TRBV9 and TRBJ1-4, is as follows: DSGVTQTPKHLITATGQRVTLRCSPRSGDLSVYWYQQSLDQGLQFLIQYYNGEERAKGNILERFSAQQFPDLHSELNLSSLELGDSALYFCASSVGTAATNEKLFFGSGTQLSVL.

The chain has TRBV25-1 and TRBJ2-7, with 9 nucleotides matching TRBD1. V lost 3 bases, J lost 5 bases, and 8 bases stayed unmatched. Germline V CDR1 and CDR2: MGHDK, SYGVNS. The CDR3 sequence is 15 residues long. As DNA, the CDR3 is TGTGCCAGCAGTGATACAGGACAGGGGAACCACGAGCAGTACTTC. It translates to CASSDTGQGNHEQYF.

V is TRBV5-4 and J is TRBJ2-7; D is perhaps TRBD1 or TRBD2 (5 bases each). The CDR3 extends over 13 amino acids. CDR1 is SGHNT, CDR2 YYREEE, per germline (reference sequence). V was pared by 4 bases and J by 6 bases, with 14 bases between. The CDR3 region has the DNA TGTGCCAGCAGCAGGGACGAGTTGGGCGAGCAGTACTTC. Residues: CASSRDELGEQYF.

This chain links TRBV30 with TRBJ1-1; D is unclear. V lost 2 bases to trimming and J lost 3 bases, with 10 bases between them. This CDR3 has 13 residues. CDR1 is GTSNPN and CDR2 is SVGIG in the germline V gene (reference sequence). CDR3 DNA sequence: TGTGCCTGGAGTAAGGGTGGGCACACTGAAGCTTTCTTT. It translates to CAWSKGGHTEAFF.

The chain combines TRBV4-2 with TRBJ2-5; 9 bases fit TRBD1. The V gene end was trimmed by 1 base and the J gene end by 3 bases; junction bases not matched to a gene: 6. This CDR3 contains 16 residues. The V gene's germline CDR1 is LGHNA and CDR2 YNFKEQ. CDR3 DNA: TGTGCCAGCAGCCAAGGGGGACAGGGTAGGAAAGAGACCCAGTACTTC. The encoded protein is CASSQGGQGRKETQYF.

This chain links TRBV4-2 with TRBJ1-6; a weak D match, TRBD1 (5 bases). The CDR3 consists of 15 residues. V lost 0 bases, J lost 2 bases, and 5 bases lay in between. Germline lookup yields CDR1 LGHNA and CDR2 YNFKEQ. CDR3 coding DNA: TGTGCCAGCAGCCAAGAACAGGCCTATAATTCACCCCTCCACTTT. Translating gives CASSQEQAYNSPLHF.

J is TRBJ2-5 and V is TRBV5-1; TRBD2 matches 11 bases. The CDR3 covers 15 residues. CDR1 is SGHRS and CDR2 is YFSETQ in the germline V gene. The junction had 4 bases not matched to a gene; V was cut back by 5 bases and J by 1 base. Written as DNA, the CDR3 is TGCGCCAGCAGGGCTAGCGGGGGGTCCCAAGAGACCCAGTACTTC. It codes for CASRASGGSQETQYF.

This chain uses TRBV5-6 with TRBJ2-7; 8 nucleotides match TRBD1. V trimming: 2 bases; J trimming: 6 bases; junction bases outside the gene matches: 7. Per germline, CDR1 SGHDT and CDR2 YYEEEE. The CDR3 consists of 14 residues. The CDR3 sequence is CASSLQGDPGEQYF. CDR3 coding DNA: TGTGCCAGCAGCTTACAGGGGGATCCGGGCGAGCAGTACTTC.

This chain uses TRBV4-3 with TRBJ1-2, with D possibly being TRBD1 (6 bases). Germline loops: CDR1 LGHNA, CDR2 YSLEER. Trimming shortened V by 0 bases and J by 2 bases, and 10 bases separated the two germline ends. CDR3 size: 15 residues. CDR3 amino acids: CASSQEETGNYGYTF. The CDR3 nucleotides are TGCGCCAGCAGCCAAGAGGAGACAGGCAACTATGGCTACACCTTC.

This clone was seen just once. The CDR3 DNA sequence: TGTGCCAGCAGTGAAGCCGACAACTATGGCTACACCTTC. Amino acids: CASSEADNYGYTF. J is TRBJ1-2 and V is TRBV6-1; D remains unclear. V was clipped by 0 bases and J by 2 bases, with 4 bases between them. The CDR3 runs 13 residues. Germline V gives CDR1 MNHNS, CDR2 SASEGT.

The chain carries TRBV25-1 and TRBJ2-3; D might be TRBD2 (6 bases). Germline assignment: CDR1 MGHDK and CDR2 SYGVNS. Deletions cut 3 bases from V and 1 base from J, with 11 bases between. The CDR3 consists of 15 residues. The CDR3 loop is CASSDGGIRTDTQYF. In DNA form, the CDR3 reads TGTGCCAGCAGTGATGGCGGGATCCGCACAGATACGCAGTATTTT.

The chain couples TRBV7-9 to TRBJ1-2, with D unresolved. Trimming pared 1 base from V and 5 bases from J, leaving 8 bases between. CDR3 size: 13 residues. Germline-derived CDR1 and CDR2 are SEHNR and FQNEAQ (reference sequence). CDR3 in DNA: TGTGCCAGCAGCTTAGGTACAGTTTATGGCTACACCTTC. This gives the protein CASSLGTVYGYTF.

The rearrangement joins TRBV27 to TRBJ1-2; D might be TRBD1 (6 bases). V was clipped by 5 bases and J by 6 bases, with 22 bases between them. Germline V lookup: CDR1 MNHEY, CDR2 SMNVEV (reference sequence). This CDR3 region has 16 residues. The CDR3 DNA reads TGTGCCAGCAGTCTCCTCTTCCAGGGGAGGGGAAATGGCTACACCTTC. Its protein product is CASSLLFQGRGNGYTF.

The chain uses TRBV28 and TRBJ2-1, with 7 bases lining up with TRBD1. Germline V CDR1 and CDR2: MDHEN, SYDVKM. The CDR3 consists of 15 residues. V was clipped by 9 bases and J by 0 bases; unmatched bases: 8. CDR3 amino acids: CASIEQGSSYNEQFF. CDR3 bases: TGTGCCAGTATTGAACAGGGGAGCTCCTACAATGAGCAGTTCTTC.

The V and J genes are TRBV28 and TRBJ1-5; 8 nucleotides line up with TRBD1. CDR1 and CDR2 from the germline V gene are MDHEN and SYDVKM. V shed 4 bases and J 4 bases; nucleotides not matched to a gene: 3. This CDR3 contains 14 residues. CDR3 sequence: CASSSGQGNQPQHF. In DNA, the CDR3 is TGTGCCAGCAGTTCAGGACAGGGAAATCAGCCCCAGCATTTT. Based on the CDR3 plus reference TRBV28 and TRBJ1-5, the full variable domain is DVKVTQSSRYLVKRTGEKVFLECVQDMDHENMFWYRQDPGLGLRLIYFSYDVKMKEKGDIPEGYSVSREKKERFSLILESASTNQTSMYLCASSSGQGNQPQHFGDGTRLSIL.

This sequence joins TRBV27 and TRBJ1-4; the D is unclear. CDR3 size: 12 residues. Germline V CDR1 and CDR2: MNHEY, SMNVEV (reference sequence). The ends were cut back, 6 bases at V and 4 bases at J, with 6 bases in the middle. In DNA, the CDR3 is TGTGCCAGCAGGAACAGTAATGAAAAACTGTTTTTT. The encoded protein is CASRNSNEKLFF.

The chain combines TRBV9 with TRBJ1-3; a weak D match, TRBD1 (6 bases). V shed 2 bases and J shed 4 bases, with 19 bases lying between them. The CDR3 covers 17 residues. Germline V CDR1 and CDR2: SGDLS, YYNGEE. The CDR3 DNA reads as TGTGCCAGCAGCGTCACAACAGGGATATTCGGGGGAAACACCATATATTTT. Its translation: CASSVTTGIFGGNTIYF.

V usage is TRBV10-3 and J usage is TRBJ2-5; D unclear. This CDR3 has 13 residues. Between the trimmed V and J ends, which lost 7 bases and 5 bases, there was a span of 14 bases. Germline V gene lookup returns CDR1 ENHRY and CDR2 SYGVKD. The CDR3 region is CAITERLGETQYF. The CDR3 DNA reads TGTGCCATCACCGAGAGGCTGGGGGAGACCCAGTACTTC.

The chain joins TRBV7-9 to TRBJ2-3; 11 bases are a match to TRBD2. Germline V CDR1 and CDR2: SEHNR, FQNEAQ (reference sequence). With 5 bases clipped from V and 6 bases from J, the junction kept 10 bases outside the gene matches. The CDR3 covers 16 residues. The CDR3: CASSPSTSGVMDTQYF. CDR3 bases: TGTGCCAGCAGCCCGTCGACTAGCGGGGTAATGGATACGCAGTATTTT.

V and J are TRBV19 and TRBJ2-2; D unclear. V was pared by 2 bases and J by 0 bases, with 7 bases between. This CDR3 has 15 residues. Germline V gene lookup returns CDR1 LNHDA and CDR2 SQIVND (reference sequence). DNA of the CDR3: TGTGCCAGTAGTATATCGGCAGCGAACACCGGGGAGCTGTTTTTT. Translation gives CASSISAANTGELFF. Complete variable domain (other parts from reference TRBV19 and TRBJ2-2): DGGITQSPKYLFRKEGQNVTLSCEQNLNHDAMYWYRQDPGQGLRLIYYSQIVNDFQKGDIAEGYSVSREKKESFPLTVTSAQKNPTAFYLCASSISAANTGELFFGEGSRLTVL.

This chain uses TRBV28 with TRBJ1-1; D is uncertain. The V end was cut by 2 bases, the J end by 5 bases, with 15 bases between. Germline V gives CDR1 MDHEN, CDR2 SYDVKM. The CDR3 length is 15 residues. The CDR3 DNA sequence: TGTGCCAGCAGTTTAGCTCAATCGTTTGGAACTGAAGCTTTCTTT. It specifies CASSLAQSFGTEAFF.

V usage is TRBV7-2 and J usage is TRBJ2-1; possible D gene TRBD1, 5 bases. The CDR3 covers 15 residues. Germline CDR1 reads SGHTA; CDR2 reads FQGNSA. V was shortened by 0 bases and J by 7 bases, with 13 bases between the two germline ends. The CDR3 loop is CASSLARQGRNEQFF. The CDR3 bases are TGTGCCAGCAGCTTAGCGCGTCAGGGTAGGAATGAGCAGTTCTTC.

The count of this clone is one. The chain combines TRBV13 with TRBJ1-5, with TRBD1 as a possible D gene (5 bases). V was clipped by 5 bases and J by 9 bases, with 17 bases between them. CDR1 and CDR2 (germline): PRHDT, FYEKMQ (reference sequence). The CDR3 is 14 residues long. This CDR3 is CASSRKMAGGPQHF. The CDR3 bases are TGTGCCAGCAGCCGAAAAATGGCGGGGGGGCCCCAGCATTTT.

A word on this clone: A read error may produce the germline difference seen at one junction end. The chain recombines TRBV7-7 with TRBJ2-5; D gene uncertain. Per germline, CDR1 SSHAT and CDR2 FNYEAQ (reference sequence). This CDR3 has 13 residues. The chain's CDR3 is CASSFGPLGTQYF. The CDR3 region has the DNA TGTGCTAGCAGCTTCGGGCCCCTGGGGACCCAGTACTTC.

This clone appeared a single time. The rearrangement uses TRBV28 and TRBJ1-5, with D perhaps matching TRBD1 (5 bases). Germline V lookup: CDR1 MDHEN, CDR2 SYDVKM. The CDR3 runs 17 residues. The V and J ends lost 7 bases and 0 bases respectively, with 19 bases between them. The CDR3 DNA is TGTGCCAGCACCTCTGAGCGGGGCATTTCTAGCAATCAGCCCCAGCATTTT. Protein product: CASTSERGISSNQPQHF.

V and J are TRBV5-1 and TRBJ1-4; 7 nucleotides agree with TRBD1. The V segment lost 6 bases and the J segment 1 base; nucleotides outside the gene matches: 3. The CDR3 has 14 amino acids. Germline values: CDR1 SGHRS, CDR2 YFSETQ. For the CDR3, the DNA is TGCGCCAGCACAGGGGGTGGAACTAATGAAAAACTGTTTTTT. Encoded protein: CASTGGGTNEKLFF.

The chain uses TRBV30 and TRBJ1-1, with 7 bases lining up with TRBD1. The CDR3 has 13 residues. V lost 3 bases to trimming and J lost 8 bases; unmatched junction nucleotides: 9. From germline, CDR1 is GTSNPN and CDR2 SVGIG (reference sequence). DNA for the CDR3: TGTGCCTGGAGGGTCCCCGGGACAGCCGAAGCTTTCTTT. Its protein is CAWRVPGTAEAFF.

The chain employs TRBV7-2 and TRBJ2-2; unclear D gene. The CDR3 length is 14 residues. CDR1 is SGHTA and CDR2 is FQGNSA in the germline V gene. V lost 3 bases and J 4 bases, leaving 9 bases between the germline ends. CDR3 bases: TGTGCCAGCAGCTTGGGCCCAATCACCGGGGAGCTGTTTTTT. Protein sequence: CASSLGPITGELFF.

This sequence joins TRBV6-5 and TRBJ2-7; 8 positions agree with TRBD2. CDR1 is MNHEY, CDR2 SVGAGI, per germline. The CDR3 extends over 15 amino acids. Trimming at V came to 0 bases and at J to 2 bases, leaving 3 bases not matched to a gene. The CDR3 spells CASSYSAGGAYEQYF. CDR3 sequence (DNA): TGTGCCAGCAGTTACTCGGCGGGGGGAGCCTACGAGCAGTACTTC.

CDR3: CASSLRGESPLHF. CDR3 nucleotide sequence: TGTGCCAGCAGCTTGCGAGGGGAATCACCCCTCCACTTT. This sequence joins TRBV11-2 and TRBJ1-6; possible D gene TRBD1, 5 bases. This CDR3 has 13 amino acids. The ends were cut back, 3 bases at V and 10 bases at J, with 10 bases in the middle. Germline V gives CDR1 SGHAT, CDR2 FQNNGV.